A single TCR beta chain is shown here with its context. This sample was included in a study of blood T cell repertoires in COVID-19. Study-wide context: T cells, B-cell-depleted T cells, or PBMCs supplied cDNA or gDNA.

Per the authors' pipeline: Amplification with reference gene primers provided the estimates of nucleated cell counts. This table comes from immunoSEQ multiplex PCR, and its TCRdb copy is limited to in-frame clones, with some not included. The DNA gave D and trimming, while V, J and clone size come from that table. The table records fewer than 60,000 clones, approximately 83% of them present only once. CDR3 size: 15 residues. Per germline, CDR1 SGHVS and CDR2 FNYEAQ. The germline V and J ends were trimmed by 7 bases and 7 bases, with 20 bases remaining between them. The chain recombines TRBV7-6 with TRBJ2-1, with D possibly TRBD1 on 5 matching bases. The sequence derives from a man between 65 and 85 years old with active COVID-19. The sequenced material came from peripheral blood. The CDR3 loop is CASTQSNRFTNEQFF. As DNA, the CDR3 is TGTGCCAGCACCCAATCGAACAGGTTTACGAATGAGCAGTTCTTC.